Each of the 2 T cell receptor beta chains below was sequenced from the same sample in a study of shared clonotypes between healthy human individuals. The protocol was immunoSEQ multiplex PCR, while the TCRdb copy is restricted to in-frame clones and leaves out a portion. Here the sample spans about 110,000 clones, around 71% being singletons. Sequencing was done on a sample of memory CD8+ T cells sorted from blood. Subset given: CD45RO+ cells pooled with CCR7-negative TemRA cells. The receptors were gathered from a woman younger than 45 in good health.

The CDR3 loop is CASSSSDPLAGELFF. Written as DNA, the CDR3 is TGTGCCAGCAGTAGTAGTGACCCCTTGGCCGGGGAGCTGTTTTTT. This sequence joins TRBV6-5 and TRBJ2-2, with D uncertain. The CDR3 spans 15 residues. Looked up from germline, CDR1 is MNHEY and CDR2 is SVGAGI. The V end was cut by 5 bases, the J end by 6 bases, with 16 bases between.

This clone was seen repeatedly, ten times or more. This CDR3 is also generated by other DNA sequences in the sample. CDR3 protein: CATSRDRETGELFF. The CDR3 nucleotides read TGTGCCACCAGCAGAGATCGCGAAACCGGGGAGCTGTTTTTT. The chain joins TRBV15 to TRBJ2-2; no reliable D call. This CDR3 is built from 14 residues. Deletions cut 0 bases from V and 5 bases from J, with 7 bases between. Germline values: CDR1 LNHNV, CDR2 YYDKDF (reference sequence).